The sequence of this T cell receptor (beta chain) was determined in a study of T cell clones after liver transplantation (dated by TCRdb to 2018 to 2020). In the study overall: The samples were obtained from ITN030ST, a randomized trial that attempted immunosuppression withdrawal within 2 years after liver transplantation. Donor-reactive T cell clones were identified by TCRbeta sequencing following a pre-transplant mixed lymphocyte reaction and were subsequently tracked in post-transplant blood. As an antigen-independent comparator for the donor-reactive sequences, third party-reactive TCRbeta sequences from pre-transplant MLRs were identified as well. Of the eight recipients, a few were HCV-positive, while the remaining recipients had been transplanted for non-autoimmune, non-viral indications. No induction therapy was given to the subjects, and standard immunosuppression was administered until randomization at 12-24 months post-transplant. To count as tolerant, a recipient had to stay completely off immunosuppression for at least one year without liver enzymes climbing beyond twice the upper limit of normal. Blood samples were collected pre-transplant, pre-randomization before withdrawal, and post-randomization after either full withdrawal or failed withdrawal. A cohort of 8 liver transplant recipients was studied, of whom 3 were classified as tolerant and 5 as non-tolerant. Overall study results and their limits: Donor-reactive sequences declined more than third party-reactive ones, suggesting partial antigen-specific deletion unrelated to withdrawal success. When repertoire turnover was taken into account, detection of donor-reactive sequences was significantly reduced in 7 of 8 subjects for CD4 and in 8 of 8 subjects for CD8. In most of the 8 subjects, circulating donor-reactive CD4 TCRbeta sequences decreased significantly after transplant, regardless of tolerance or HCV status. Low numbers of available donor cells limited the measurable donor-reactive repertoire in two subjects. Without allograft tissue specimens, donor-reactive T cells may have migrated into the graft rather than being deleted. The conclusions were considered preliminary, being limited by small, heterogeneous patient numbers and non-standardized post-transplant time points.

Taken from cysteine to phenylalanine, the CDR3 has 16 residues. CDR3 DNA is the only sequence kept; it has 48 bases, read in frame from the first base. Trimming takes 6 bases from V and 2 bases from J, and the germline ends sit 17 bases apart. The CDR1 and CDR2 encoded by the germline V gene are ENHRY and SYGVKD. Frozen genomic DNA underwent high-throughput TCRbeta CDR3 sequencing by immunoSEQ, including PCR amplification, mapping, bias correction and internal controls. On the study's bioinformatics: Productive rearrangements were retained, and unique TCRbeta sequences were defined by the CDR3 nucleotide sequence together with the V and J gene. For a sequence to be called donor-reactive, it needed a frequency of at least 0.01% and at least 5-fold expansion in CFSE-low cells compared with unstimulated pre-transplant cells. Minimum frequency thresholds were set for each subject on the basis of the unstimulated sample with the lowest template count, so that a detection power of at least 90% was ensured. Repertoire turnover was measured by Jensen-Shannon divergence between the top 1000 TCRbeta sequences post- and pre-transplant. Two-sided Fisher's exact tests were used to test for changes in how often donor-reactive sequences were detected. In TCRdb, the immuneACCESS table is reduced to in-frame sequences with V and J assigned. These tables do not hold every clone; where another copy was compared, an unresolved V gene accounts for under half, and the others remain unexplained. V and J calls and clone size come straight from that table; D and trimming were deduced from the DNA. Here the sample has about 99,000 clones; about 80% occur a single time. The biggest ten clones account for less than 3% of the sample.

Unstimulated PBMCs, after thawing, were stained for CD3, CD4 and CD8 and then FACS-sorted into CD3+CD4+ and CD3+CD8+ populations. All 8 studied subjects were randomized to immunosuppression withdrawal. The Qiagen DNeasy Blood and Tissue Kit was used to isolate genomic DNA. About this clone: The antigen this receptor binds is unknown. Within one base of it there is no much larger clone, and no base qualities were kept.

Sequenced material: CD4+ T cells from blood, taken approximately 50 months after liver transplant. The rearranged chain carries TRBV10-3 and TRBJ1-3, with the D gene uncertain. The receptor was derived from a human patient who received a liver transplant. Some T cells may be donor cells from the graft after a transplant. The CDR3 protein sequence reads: CAISPTTGAPGNTIYF. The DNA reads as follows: TGTGCCATCAGCCCTACAACTGGCGCACCTGGAAACACCATATATTTT.